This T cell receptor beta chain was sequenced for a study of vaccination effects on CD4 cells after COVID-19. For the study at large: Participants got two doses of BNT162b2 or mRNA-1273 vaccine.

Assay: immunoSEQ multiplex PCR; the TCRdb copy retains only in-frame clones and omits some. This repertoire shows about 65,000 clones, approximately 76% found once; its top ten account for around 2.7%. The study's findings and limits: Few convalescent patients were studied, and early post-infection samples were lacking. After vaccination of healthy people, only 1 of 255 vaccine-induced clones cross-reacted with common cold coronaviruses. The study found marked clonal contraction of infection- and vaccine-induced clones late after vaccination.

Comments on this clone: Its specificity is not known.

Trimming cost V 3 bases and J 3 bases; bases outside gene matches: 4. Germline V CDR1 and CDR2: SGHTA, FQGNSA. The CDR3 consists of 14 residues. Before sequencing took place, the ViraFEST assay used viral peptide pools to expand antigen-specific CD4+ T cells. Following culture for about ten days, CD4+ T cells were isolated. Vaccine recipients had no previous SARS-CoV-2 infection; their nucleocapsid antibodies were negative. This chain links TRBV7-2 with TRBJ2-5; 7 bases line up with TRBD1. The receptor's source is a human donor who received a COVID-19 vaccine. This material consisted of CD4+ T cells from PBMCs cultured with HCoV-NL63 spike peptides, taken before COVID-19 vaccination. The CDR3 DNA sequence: TGTGCCAGCAGCTTTAGCCAGGGGGAAGAGACCCAGTACTTC. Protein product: CASSFSQGEETQYF.